This TCR beta chain was identified during a study of preoperative IRX-2 immunotherapy in early breast cancer (dated by TCRdb to about 2019). The treatment or condition label, read with the paper, signifies: preoperative locoregional IRX-2 cytokine immunotherapy. The samples were obtained from a phase Ib study that tested preoperative, locoregional IRX-2 cytokine immunotherapy designed to prime immune responses. Before surgery, IRX-2 was given to the donors, who were patients with early-stage breast cancer. Concerning this clone itself: No antigen is known for it. No base qualities exist here, and no much larger clone lies one base off it.

The CDR3 measures 15 amino acids from cysteine to phenylalanine. Just the 45-base CDR3 DNA is kept, in frame starting at base 1. The germline V gene gives CDR1 as SGDLS and CDR2 as YYNGEE. Cut back by 0 bases and 0 bases, the V and J ends lie 7 bases apart. The library came from the immunoSEQ multiplex PCR assay. The clones in this table, taken by TCRdb from immuneACCESS, are in-frame only. Not every clone is retained; where verified, under half of the shortfall comes from an unresolved V gene, and the cause of the rest is unknown. The sample profile shows around 60,000 clones; approximately 94% of them were found once. Of the sample, roughly 1.8% is held by the ten largest clones.

This clonotype was obtained from a human donor with breast cancer. This sample was taken from a patient treated with IRX-2 immunotherapy. The chain couples TRBV9 to TRBJ1-3; too little of a D gene remains to name it. The sequenced DNA is TGTGCCAGCAGCGTAGGGGGTGGCTCTGGAAACACCATATATTTT. This yields the protein CASSVGGGSGNTIYF. The entire variable domain, with the stretches around the CDR3 drawn from the reference TRBV9 and TRBJ1-3 proteins, is DSGVTQTPKHLITATGQRVTLRCSPRSGDLSVYWYQQSLDQGLQFLIQYYNGEERAKGNILERFSAQQFPDLHSELNLSSLELGDSALYFCASSVGGGSGNTIYFGEGSWLTVV.